This T cell receptor beta chain was recorded in a study of identical twins. A universal primer site arose from template switching, and cDNA bore unique molecular identifiers. From the 5' RACE reads, TCRdb called clonotypes with MiXCR, one entry per CDR3 protein. In the table there are hundreds of thousands of distinct CDR3 sequences, less than 7% of which are singletons. General study results and limits: Zero-insertion findings could be partly confounded by invariant cells (MAIT and iNKT cells).

Every donor was a healthy Caucasian. Germline V CDR1 and CDR2: SGHAT, FQNNGV. The CDR3 contains 13 residues. Trimming removed 8 bases from V and 2 bases from J; junction bases left unmatched: 3. This clonotype was recorded at least ten times. Its antigen is still unknown. The sequence was collected from a man between 18 and 29 years old in good health. Material for sequencing was naive T cells sorted from blood. The chain has TRBV11-2 and TRBJ2-7; 10 bases map to TRBD2. CDR3 in amino acids: CASGTSEPYEQYF. The CDR3 nucleotides read TGTGCCAGCGGGACTAGCGAACCCTACGAGCAGTACTTC.